This is a list of T cell receptor beta chains from one sample in a study of control samples from healthy donors and cancer patients. Libraries were prepared by immunoSEQ multiplex PCR; TCRdb keeps only in-frame clonotypes and omits some of them. The sample lists about 52,000 clones, about 95% occurring once. Sequenced material: blood. All receptors derive from a man younger than 40 in good health. Both conserved end residues are trimmed from each CDR3.

v_call	j_call	cdr3_aa
TRBV12-3/TRBV12-4	TRBJ1-1	ASSLAASTEAF
TRBV7-6	TRBJ1-4	ASSRNTGLSNEKLF
TRBV25-1	TRBJ1-4	ASSRGQESEKLF
TRBV4-2	TRBJ2-3	ASSQSSASGRADRSTQY
TRBV18	TRBJ1-4	ASSPRPGGEKLF
TRBV4-2	TRBJ2-7	ASSQDRTGGYEQY
TRBV19	TRBJ1-2	ASSSLAPYGYT
TRBV7-2	TRBJ2-6	ASSLAPPPSGLTSGANVLT
TRBV24-1	TRBJ2-7	ATGQSSYEQY
TRBV4-3	TRBJ2-1	ASSHRGQYNEQF
TRBV7-2	TRBJ1-2	ASSLVVRTGYIHGYT
TRBV7-3	TRBJ2-1	ASSPQRSGNEQF
TRBV24-1	TRBJ2-3	AIRRGDTQY
TRBV6-2/TRBV6-3	TRBJ2-5	ASSRRDSQETQY
TRBV6-4	TRBJ2-1	ASSKTESSYNEQF
TRBV18	TRBJ1-4	ASSPQWTEKLF
TRBV7-2	TRBJ1-4	ASSLGGDKEKLF
TRBV6-6	TRBJ1-1	ASSPPTGNTEAF
TRBV9	TRBJ2-7	ASSIRGRPPYEQY
TRBV28	TRBJ1-6	ASMRQLDSPLH
TRBV27	TRBJ1-1	ASSPLGPPNTEAF
TRBV5-6	TRBJ1-5	ASSDLRQGMNQPQH
TRBV3-1/TRBV3-2	TRBJ2-4	ASSQVGGKNIQY
TRBV7-3	TRBJ2-1	ASSLIEVLGGPPIYNEQF
TRBV19	TRBJ2-2	ASKKGGELF
TRBV12-5	TRBJ2-2	ASGLVLSGELF
TRBV7-9	TRBJ1-5	ASSTGGGFQPQH
TRBV5-1	TRBJ2-2	ASSFSGGELF